The 25 T cell receptor beta chains below all came from one sample that was sequenced in a study of cytomegalovirus exposure and HLA in healthy donors. Sequencing was performed with immunoSEQ multiplex PCR; in TCRdb, only in-frame clones are kept and a portion is missing. The sample has over 45,000 clones, over 85% seen once. The sequencing sample was made of PBMCs. These receptors came from a man aged 18 to 30 in good health and CMV-seronegative.

Here the CDR3 reads CASSLDVWGEAFF. The CDR3, as DNA: TGTGCCAGCAGCTTAGATGTTTGGGGCGAAGCTTTCTTT. J is TRBJ1-1 and V is TRBV7-2; D perhaps matches TRBD1 (5 bases). CDR1 and CDR2 from the germline V gene are SGHTA and FQGNSA. This CDR3 is 13 amino acids long. The V end was cut by 1 base, the J end by 8 bases, with 11 bases between.

A single count supports this clone. The V gene is TRBV2, the J gene TRBJ1-3; D ambiguous. The germline V gene has CDR1 SNHLY and CDR2 FYNNEI. V lost 11 bases, J lost 2 bases, and 19 bases lay in between. The CDR3 runs 15 residues. In DNA form, the CDR3 reads TGTGCCGTCGCGGGATCTACAGCCGCTGGAAACACCATATATTTT. Translation: CAVAGSTAAGNTIYF.

This chain uses TRBV10-3 with TRBJ1-2; tentatively, D is TRBD1 (5 bases). V lost 7 bases to trimming and J lost 0 bases, with 12 bases between them. Germline V gene sequence: CDR1 ENHRY, CDR2 SYGVKD. This CDR3 spans 14 amino acids. CDR3 in amino acids: CAITETVPNYGYTF. Here the CDR3 DNA reads TGTGCCATCACCGAGACAGTGCCTAACTATGGCTACACCTTC.

The chain is built from TRBV5-1 and TRBJ1-3, with a tentative D call TRBD1 (5 bases). Germline V gives CDR1 SGHRS, CDR2 YFSETQ. Trimming took 1 base from V and 0 from J, leaving 11 bases between them. There are 16 residues in the CDR3. CDR3 nucleotide sequence: TGCGCCAGCAGCTTGTATTGGGGCACCTCTGGAAACACCATATATTTT. This codes for CASSLYWGTSGNTIYF.

The V gene is TRBV6-6, the J gene TRBJ1-1; D gene uncertain. Trimming shortened V by 6 bases and J by 4 bases, and 6 bases separated the two germline ends. CDR1 MNHNY and CDR2 SVGAGI come from the germline V gene (reference sequence). The CDR3 runs 11 residues. The CDR3 DNA follows: TGTGCCAGCAGAGAACTCACTGAAGCTTTCTTT. Encoded protein: CASRELTEAFF.

This sequence joins TRBV7-6 and TRBJ2-3; 9 bases are a match to TRBD2. The germline V gene encodes CDR1 SGHVS and CDR2 FNYEAQ. This CDR3 is built from 16 residues. Trimming cost V 5 bases and J 8 bases; bases outside gene matches: 14. The CDR3 region is CASSVGFAGGPGTQYF. In DNA, the CDR3 is TGTGCCAGCAGCGTGGGGTTCGCGGGAGGGCCGGGTACGCAGTATTTT.

The chain is built from TRBV30 and TRBJ2-3, with 11 bases that match TRBD2. J was trimmed by 7 bases and V by 3 bases; bases with no gene match: 3. Per germline, CDR1 GTSNPN and CDR2 SVGIG (reference sequence). The CDR3 extends over 13 amino acids. As DNA, the CDR3 is TGTGCCTGGAGGACTAGCGGGACGAATACGCAGTATTTT. This encodes CAWRTSGTNTQYF.

The rearrangement joins TRBV7-9 to TRBJ1-1, with 7 bases identical to TRBD1. Germline CDR1 SEHNR, CDR2 FQNEAQ (reference sequence). The CDR3 is 15 residues long. Trimming removed 1 base from V and 2 bases from J; junction bases left unmatched: 4. This CDR3 reads CASSLENRGNTEAFF. The CDR3 DNA reads TGTGCCAGCAGCTTAGAAAACAGGGGCAACACTGAAGCTTTCTTT. Full variable domain (outside the CDR3, taken from reference TRBV7-9 and TRBJ1-1): DTGVSQNPRHKITKRGQNVTFRCDPISEHNRLYWYRQTLGQGPEFLTYFQNEAQLEKSRLLSDRFSAERPKGSFSTLEIQRTEQGDSAMYLCASSLENRGNTEAFFGQGTRLTVV.

The V and J genes are TRBV30 and TRBJ1-3; 8 bases fit TRBD1. This CDR3 has 16 amino acids. V shed 1 base and J 0 bases; nucleotides not matched to a gene: 5. CDR1 and CDR2 from the germline V gene are GTSNPN and SVGIG (reference sequence). CDR3 nucleotide sequence: TGTGCCTGGAGTGGGGGACAGGCAATCTCTGGAAACACCATATATTTT. The encoded protein is CAWSGGQAISGNTIYF.

V is TRBV27 and J is TRBJ1-1; D remains unclear. This CDR3 region has 13 residues. The V gene's germline CDR1 is MNHEY and CDR2 SMNVEV (reference sequence). Trimming took 4 bases from V and 1 from J, leaving 7 bases between them. The CDR3 here is CASSSTRNTEAFF. The CDR3 DNA sequence: TGTGCCAGCAGTTCAACAAGGAACACTGAAGCTTTCTTT.

The chain links TRBV7-9 to TRBJ2-3; weak D call: TRBD2 (6 bases). Trimming removed 5 bases at V and 1 base at J, with 13 bases between. This CDR3 comprises 15 residues. Per germline, CDR1 SEHNR and CDR2 FQNEAQ (reference sequence). The CDR3 is CASSRGGAGTDTQYF. In nucleotides, the CDR3 is TGTGCCAGCAGCCGTGGAGGGGCCGGCACAGATACGCAGTATTTT.

This clone is a singleton in its sample. The rearrangement uses TRBV4-3 and TRBJ2-1, with a possible D match to TRBD2 (5 bases). Germline CDR1 LGHNA, CDR2 YSLEER. The CDR3 consists of 15 residues. Between the trimmed V and J ends, which lost 0 bases and 4 bases, there was a span of 10 bases. The CDR3 protein is CASSQERRRYNEQFF. The CDR3 region has the DNA TGCGCCAGCAGCCAAGAAAGGAGGAGGTACAATGAGCAGTTCTTC.

The chain couples TRBV5-7 to TRBJ2-7; maybe TRBD2 (6 bases). TRBV5-7 is an ORF; its function is uncertain. The CDR3 length is 14 residues. Trimming took off 3 bases at V and 4 bases at J, with 14 bases between the two ends. The CDR3 nucleotides read TGTGCCAGCAGCTGGGAGGCGGAAGCATACGAGCAGTACTTC. It encodes CASSWEAEAYEQYF.

The J gene is TRBJ1-1, the V gene TRBV5-6, with 7 positions matching TRBD1. V trimming: 0 bases; J trimming: 7 bases; junction bases outside the gene matches: 0. CDR3 length equals 12 residues. Germline V gives CDR1 SGHDT, CDR2 YYEEEE. CDR3 sequence: CASSLGDSEAFF. The CDR3 coding sequence is TGTGCCAGCAGCTTGGGGGACAGTGAAGCTTTCTTT. The full variable domain, in which reference TRBV5-6 and TRBJ1-1 provide the parts outside the CDR3, is DAGVTQSPTHLIKTRGQQVTLRCSPKSGHDTVSWYQQALGQGPQFIFQYYEEEERQRGNFPDRFSGHQFPNYSSELNVNALLLGDSALYLCASSLGDSEAFFGQGTRLTVV.

This chain links TRBV30 with TRBJ2-7; 9 nucleotides align to TRBD2. V shed 5 bases, J shed 7 bases, and the junction held 9 bases outside the gene matches. Per germline, CDR1 GTSNPN and CDR2 SVGIG (reference sequence). The CDR3 length is 13 residues. This chain's CDR3 is CAWARAGGREQYF. DNA for the CDR3: TGTGCCTGGGCTCGGGCGGGGGGGAGGGAGCAGTACTTC. The complete variable domain, with remaining parts taken from reference TRBV30 and TRBJ2-7, reads SQTIHQWPATLVQPVGSPLSLECTVEGTSNPNLYWYRQAAGRGLQLLFYSVGIGQISSEVPQNLSASRPQDRQFILSSKKLLLSDSGFYLCAWARAGGREQYFGPGTRLTVT.

This chain uses TRBV18 with TRBJ2-2; D is ambiguous. V lost 3 bases, J lost 3 bases, and 2 bases lay in between. CDR3 size: 12 residues. Germline V gives CDR1 KGHSH, CDR2 LQKENI. CDR3 protein: CASSPDTGELFF. CDR3 DNA sequence: TGTGCCAGCTCACCCGACACCGGGGAGCTGTTTTTT.

The chain joins TRBV4-2 to TRBJ2-6; TRBD1 matches 8 bases. Germline V gene lookup returns CDR1 LGHNA and CDR2 YNFKEQ. The V and J ends lost 4 bases and 1 base, in that order; junction bases with no gene match: 6. The CDR3 spans 17 residues. CDR3 nucleotides: TGTGCCAGCAGCCCAGGACAGGGAACTTCTGGGGCCAACGTCCTGACTTTC. Translation: CASSPGQGTSGANVLTF.

V and J are TRBV7-9 and TRBJ2-2; D unclear. This CDR3 has 13 amino acids. Germline V gene sequence: CDR1 SEHNR, CDR2 FQNEAQ (reference sequence). Trimming removed 4 bases from V and 0 bases from J, with 3 bases in between. CDR3 DNA: TGTGCCAGCAGCTCTCCGAACACCGGGGAGCTGTTTTTT. It yields the protein CASSSPNTGELFF.

The J gene is TRBJ2-7, the V gene TRBV6-5; 8 bases fit TRBD2. CDR3 length equals 14 residues. Germline V gives CDR1 MNHEY, CDR2 SVGAGI. J was trimmed by 4 bases and V by 10 bases; bases with no gene match: 12. The CDR3 sequence: CATVSGSMNYEQYF. The CDR3 region has the DNA TGTGCCACGGTAAGCGGGAGTATGAATTACGAGCAGTACTTC.

This clone was seen only once. This chain connects TRBV27 to TRBJ2-1; TRBD1 aligns across 10 bases. The junction had 0 bases not matched to a gene; V was cut back by 3 bases and J by 1 base. This CDR3 contains 15 residues. Germline-derived CDR1 and CDR2 are MNHEY and SMNVEV (reference sequence). The CDR3 nucleotides are TGTGCCAGCAGTTTGGGACAGGGGTCCTACAATGAGCAGTTCTTC. Translated, it gives CASSLGQGSYNEQFF.

J is TRBJ2-4 and V is TRBV2; D gene ambiguous. The V gene's germline CDR1 is SNHLY and CDR2 FYNNEI. The V end lost 2 bases, the J end lost 3 bases, and 11 bases lay between the germline ends. The CDR3 is 15 residues long. The CDR3, as DNA: TGTGCCAGCAGTGAATCGCATTACGGCAAAAACATTCAGTACTTC. Its protein product is CASSESHYGKNIQYF. The variable domain in full, completed from reference TRBV2 and TRBJ2-4, reads EPEVTQTPSHQVTQMGQEVILRCVPISNHLYFYWYRQILGQKVEFLVSFYNNEISEKSEIFDDQFSVERPDGSNFTLKIRSTKLEDSAMYFCASSESHYGKNIQYFGAGTRLSVL.

The V and J genes are TRBV4-1 and TRBJ2-5, with D possibly being TRBD1 (6 bases). The CDR3 spans 14 residues. V gave up 3 bases and J gave up 2 bases, with 10 bases separating them. CDR1 is MGHRA, CDR2 YSYEKL, per germline. CDR3 DNA: TGCGCCAGCAGCCAGGACACAGGGCAAGAGACCCAGTACTTC. Translated, it gives CASSQDTGQETQYF.

This clone is judged medium-sized. This chain links TRBV11-2 with TRBJ2-7; a possible D gene is TRBD2 (6 bases). Per the germline V gene, CDR1 is SGHAT and CDR2 is FQNNGV. CDR3 length: 16 amino acids. Trimming left V 1 base short and J 0 bases short, with 13 bases between. The CDR3 DNA is TGTGCCAGCAGCTTAGGTGGAGGGTTGGACTCCTACGAGCAGTACTTC. It translates to CASSLGGGLDSYEQYF.

This clone was seen only once. This chain's CDR3 is CASSLDTSNNEQFF. For the CDR3, the DNA is TGCGCCAGCAGCTTGGATACTTCTAACAATGAGCAGTTCTTC. V is TRBV5-1 and J is TRBJ2-1; D uncertain. Germline lookup yields CDR1 SGHRS and CDR2 YFSETQ. The germline V and J ends were trimmed by 0 bases and 5 bases, with 9 bases remaining between them. The CDR3 length is 14 residues.

This chain joins TRBV18 and TRBJ1-1; the D gene is possibly TRBD1 (5 bases). CDR1 is KGHSH, CDR2 LQKENI, per germline. The CDR3 totals 13 residues. Trimming shortened V by 2 bases and J by 8 bases, and 12 bases separated the two germline ends. The CDR3 here is CASSPVRQREAFF. As DNA, the CDR3 is TGTGCCAGCTCACCAGTGCGACAGAGAGAAGCTTTCTTT.